This T cell receptor (beta chain) was sequenced for a study of blood T cell repertoires in COVID-19. Study-level information: Sample material is recorded as cDNA or gDNA derived from T cells, B-cell-depleted T cells, or PBMCs.

Method: immunoSEQ multiplex PCR; TCRdb's copy keeps in-frame clones and lacks some. The repertoire consists of about 180,000 clones, with 88% occurring once and the leading ten covering roughly 3.7%. CDR3 length: 14 amino acids. Germline V lookup: CDR1 MDHEN, CDR2 SYDVKM. V was shortened by 7 bases and J by 8 bases, with 19 bases between the two germline ends. The chain is built from TRBV28 and TRBJ2-3; TRBD2 might be the D (6 bases). Sequenced: peripheral blood. The sequence derives from a woman in her twenties or thirties with acute or convalescent COVID-19. Written as DNA, the CDR3 is TGTGCCAGCACCTTAGGAGGGGCGGTGGGTACGCAGTATTTT. As protein: CASTLGGAVGTQYF.